The TCR beta chain described here comes from a study of blood T cells in healthy people across ages. Study conclusions and caveats: The study lacked donor CMV status, which possibly confounded expanded clonotype changes.

CDR3 length: 13 residues. The V gene's germline CDR1 is GTSNPN and CDR2 SVGIG (reference sequence). Germline trimming cut 5 bases from V and 3 bases from J; bases unmatched to any gene: 2. Details on this clonotype: As yet, its antigen is unknown.

The second PCR ran about 6 to 12 cycles with a sample-barcoded 5' primer and J-beta primers. From the 5' RACE reads, TCRdb called clonotypes with MiXCR, one entry per CDR3 protein. This table holds around 500,000 distinct CDR3 sequences, around half found once. This rearrangement joins TRBV30 to TRBJ1-5; 9 bases align to TRBD1. The sequenced sample consisted of blood. The source is a man of 80 years or more in good health. DNA of the CDR3: TGTGCCTGGGGGACAGGGCCCAATCAGCCCCAGCATTTT. Translated, it gives CAWGTGPNQPQHF. Complete variable domain (other parts from reference TRBV30 and TRBJ1-5): SQTIHQWPATLVQPVGSPLSLECTVEGTSNPNLYWYRQAAGRGLQLLFYSVGIGQISSEVPQNLSASRPQDRQFILSSKKLLLSDSGFYLCAWGTGPNQPQHFGDGTRLSIL.